This is a list of T cell receptor beta chains from one sample in a study of identical twins. TCRdb itself ran the 5' RACE reads through MiXCR, one entry per CDR3 protein. The table includes about 200,000 distinct CDR3 sequences, around 6.5% detected once. This sample also appeared in a second study, on T cells expressing NK-cell markers.

Sequenced input: CD8+ T cells sorted from blood. The receptors were sampled from a woman younger than 35 in good health. The CDR3 runs from the conserved cysteine through the conserved F or W.

v_gene	j_gene	CDR3aa
TRBV7-9	TRBJ2-7	CASSLGQGESAQYF
TRBV11-2	TRBJ2-3	CASTPGWTSTDTQYF
TRBV27	TRBJ2-7	CASSLSAGAEQYF
TRBV9	TRBJ1-5	CASSAGTPYQPQHF
TRBV9	TRBJ2-3	CASSVGGYQDGDTQYF
TRBV29-1	TRBJ2-1	CSVGLAGGGNEQFF
TRBV20-1	TRBJ2-3	CSARDQGAGGPTDTQYF
TRBV10-2	TRBJ1-1	CASSEANTEAFF
TRBV12-3/TRBV12-4	TRBJ2-5	CASTGTAIQETQYF
TRBV10-3	TRBJ2-5	CATLDRAKTQYF
TRBV7-2	TRBJ2-6	CASSNRDRANVLTF
TRBV20-1	TRBJ1-2	CSARQDRVNYGYTF
TRBV2	TRBJ1-2	CASNPVGEYGYTF
TRBV20-1	TRBJ2-2	CSAPAAGELFF
TRBV20-1	TRBJ2-7	CSAVDRRSLYEQYF
TRBV2	TRBJ2-1	CASSGLEQFF
TRBV12-3/TRBV12-4	TRBJ1-1	CASSSAGTVNTEAFF